The table lists the clone carrying this TCR beta chain with a few counts. The source of the sample is a study of blood T cells in healthy people across ages. Trimming removed 9 bases from V and 9 bases from J, with 21 bases in between. From germline, CDR1 is LNHDA and CDR2 SQIVND (reference sequence). The CDR3 totals 14 residues. Through a sample-barcoded 5' primer and a J-beta primer mix, a second PCR was run for about 6 to 11 cycles. TCRdb reprocessed the 5' RACE reads with MiXCR, giving one entry per CDR3 protein. Among hundreds of thousands of distinct CDR3 sequences, roughly half were seen once, and the ten largest hold roughly 14%.

Sequenced: blood. The clonotype comes from a woman aged 80 or older in good health. The chain couples TRBV19 to TRBJ2-1; D perhaps matches TRBD1 (5 bases). The CDR3: CASRLVRASSEQFF. Written as DNA, the CDR3 is TGTGCCAGCCGTCTGGTCAGGGCTTCGAGTGAGCAGTTCTTC.